This T cell receptor beta chain was identified in a study of tumor and adjacent non-tumor tissue in lung cancer. In the study overall: The cohort had roughly 11 adenocarcinoma, a couple of squamous cell and 1 small cell patients. On average, productive TCRbeta reads reached roughly 4.2 million per sample.

This clonotype was counted many times. The library came from three nested PCR rounds adapted from ARM-PCR protocols. One entry per CDR3 protein results from TCRdb running MiXCR on the multiplex PCR reads. The data hold over 100,000 distinct CDR3 sequences, with 75% observed a single time. This sample's RNA came from whole unsorted tissue. This CDR3 comprises 15 residues. The J segment lost 1 base and the V segment lost 2 bases, leaving 1 base of the junction unmatched. Germline V gene lookup returns CDR1 ENHRY and CDR2 SYGVKD. The sample consisted of lung tumor tissue. The TCR comes from a woman aged 55-75 years with non-small cell lung cancer. The chain employs TRBV10-3 and TRBJ2-7; 11 bases line up with TRBD2. CDR3 nucleotide sequence: TGTGCCATCAGTGAGGGGACTAGCGGTTCCTACGAGCAGTACTTC. This codes for CAISEGTSGSYEQYF.